These 14 T cell receptor beta chains were all obtained from the same sample, sequenced in a study of cytomegalovirus exposure and HLA in healthy donors. Generated by immunoSEQ multiplex PCR, the TCRdb table keeps only in-frame clones and is missing some. The data show around 220,000 clones, 88% seen once. Source material: PBMCs. The source of these receptors is a woman between 18 and 29 years old in good health and CMV-seronegative.

The rearrangement joins TRBV7-2 to TRBJ2-1, with 9 bases aligning to TRBD1. Germline CDR1 reads SGHTA; CDR2 reads FQGNSA. The trim removed 3 bases at V and 7 bases at J, leaving 7 bases unmatched. The CDR3 totals 15 residues. The DNA for the CDR3 is TGTGCCAGCAGCTTTTCCCCGGGACAGGGAAATGAGCAGTTCTTC. It encodes CASSFSPGQGNEQFF. Using reference TRBV7-2 and TRBJ2-1 for the parts outside the CDR3, the full variable domain is GAGVSQSPSNKVTEKGKDVELRCDPISGHTALYWYRQSLGQGLEFLIYFQGNSAPDKSGLPSDRFSAERTGGSVSTLTIQRTQQEDSAVYLCASSFSPGQGNEQFFGPGTRLTVL.

The rearrangement joins TRBV2 to TRBJ2-5, with 10 bases that match TRBD2. The CDR3 has 16 amino acids. CDR1 is SNHLY and CDR2 is FYNNEI in the germline V gene. With V trimmed by 6 bases and J by 1 base, 8 bases remained unmatched. CDR3 amino acids: CASSGGTSVIQETQYF. The CDR3 DNA sequence: TGTGCCAGCAGCGGAGGGACTAGCGTAATCCAAGAGACCCAGTACTTC.

This chain connects TRBV28 to TRBJ2-7; 8 bases are shared with TRBD1. Germline CDR1 reads MDHEN; CDR2 reads SYDVKM. The CDR3 contains 14 residues. V dropped 3 bases and J dropped 6; count of bases not matched to a gene: 7. The CDR3 here is CASSFPGGVGEQYF. The DNA of the CDR3 is TGTGCCAGCAGTTTTCCAGGGGGCGTCGGCGAGCAGTACTTC.

The J gene is TRBJ2-3, the V gene TRBV29-1; D is unresolved. There are 14 residues in the CDR3. The germline CDR1 and CDR2 sequences are SQVTM and ANQGSEA. V was pared by 3 bases and J by 5 bases, with 15 bases between. The CDR3 loop reads CSVETAPVLDTQYF. CDR3 DNA: TGCAGCGTTGAGACTGCTCCTGTCTTAGATACGCAGTATTTT.

This rearrangement joins TRBV4-2 to TRBJ2-1; TRBD2 matches 11 bases. Germline V CDR1 and CDR2: LGHNA, YNFKEQ. J gave up 7 bases and V 1 base, and 3 bases lay outside the gene matches. This CDR3 has 15 amino acids. CDR3 protein: CASSQGLAGNNEQFF. As DNA, the CDR3 is TGTGCCAGCAGCCAAGGACTAGCGGGAAATAATGAGCAGTTCTTC.

This sequence joins TRBV29-1 and TRBJ1-2; possible D gene TRBD1, 6 bases. Germline V gene sequence: CDR1 SQVTM, CDR2 ANQGSEA. Trimming pared 5 bases from V and 0 bases from J, leaving 13 bases between. The CDR3 totals 14 residues. CDR3 DNA: TGCAGCGTTAGCCAGGGGCTCTCTAACTATGGCTACACCTTC. As protein: CSVSQGLSNYGYTF.

The chain couples TRBV15 to TRBJ2-2; weak D call: TRBD2 (6 bases). The germline V gene has CDR1 LNHNV and CDR2 YYDKDF (reference sequence). The CDR3 is 14 amino acids. V was cut by 6 bases and J by 1 base, with 9 bases left in between. The DNA for the CDR3 is TGTGCCACCAGGGCGCGGGGGAACACCGGGGAGCTGTTTTTT. Protein: CATRARGNTGELFF.

This sequence joins TRBV2 and TRBJ2-7, with 11 bases identical to TRBD2. After removal of 0 bases from V and 4 bases from J, the junction contained 2 bases not matched to a gene. CDR3 length: 15 residues. Germline values: CDR1 SNHLY, CDR2 FYNNEI. The CDR3 DNA reads TGTGCCAGCAGTGAAGCGACTAGCGGGGTTTACGAGCAGTACTTC. The encoded protein is CASSEATSGVYEQYF.

This clone was counted once. The chain links TRBV27 to TRBJ2-7, with 9 bases aligning to TRBD2. Germline V lookup: CDR1 MNHEY, CDR2 SMNVEV (reference sequence). This CDR3 has 15 amino acids. The V gene end was trimmed by 6 bases and the J gene end by 4 bases; junction bases not matched to a gene: 10. The CDR3 is CASSQDGGRVYEQYF. For the CDR3, the DNA is TGTGCCAGCAGCCAAGATGGCGGGAGGGTGTACGAGCAGTACTTC.

The chain uses TRBV4-1 and TRBJ2-7; D might be TRBD1 (6 bases). V was shortened by 0 bases and J by 4 bases, with 13 bases between the two germline ends. Germline values: CDR1 MGHRA, CDR2 YSYEKL. The CDR3 has 15 residues. In DNA form, the CDR3 reads TGCGCCAGCAGCCAAGATTGGGGGCATCGTTACGAGCAGTACTTC. It codes for CASSQDWGHRYEQYF.

V is TRBV30 and J is TRBJ2-7, with D possibly being TRBD1 (5 bases). Germline CDR1 and CDR2: GTSNPN and SVGIG (reference sequence). Trimming took off 0 bases at V and 2 bases at J, with 11 bases between the two ends. This CDR3 region has 14 residues. CDR3 loop: CAWSVEGVPYEQYF. The CDR3 DNA sequence: TGTGCCTGGAGTGTAGAAGGGGTTCCCTACGAGCAGTACTTC.

This clone appeared once. CDR3 coding DNA: TGTGCCAGCAGCTGGGAGGGCTTGGGAAATGAGCAGTTCTTC. It codes for CASSWEGLGNEQFF. The V call is TRBV7-9, the J call TRBJ2-1; 7 bases fit TRBD2. The CDR3 contains 14 residues. Germline CDR1 SEHNR, CDR2 FQNEAQ (reference sequence). The J segment lost 7 bases and the V segment lost 4 bases, leaving 7 bases of the junction unmatched.

This chain's CDR3 is CASSLTRPGEEQFF. Here the CDR3 DNA reads TGCGCCAGCAGCCTGACTCGACCGGGAGAAGAGCAGTTCTTC. The V and J genes are TRBV4-1 and TRBJ2-1; D perhaps matches TRBD2 (6 bases). CDR1 is MGHRA and CDR2 is YSYEKL in the germline V gene. V lost 4 bases and J lost 10, with 17 bases in between. The CDR3 extends over 14 amino acids.

The chain is built from TRBV14 and TRBJ2-2, with D possibly being TRBD2 (5 bases). The ends were cut back, 2 bases at V and 5 bases at J, with 12 bases in the middle. The CDR3 contains 15 residues. Germline CDR1 reads SGHDN; CDR2 reads FVKESK. For the CDR3, the DNA is TGTGCCAGCAGCCAATTATCTAGCTGGACCGGGGAGCTGTTTTTT. This sequence encodes CASSQLSSWTGELFF.